A single sample is the source of the 21 T cell receptor beta chains below, sequenced in a study of blood T cell repertoires in COVID-19. The protocol was immunoSEQ multiplex PCR, while the TCRdb copy is restricted to in-frame clones and leaves out a portion. The sample consists of approximately 190,000 clones, 86% of them appearing once. Sequencing used PBMCs or T cells enriched from blood (not recorded which). These receptors came from a woman aged 35 to 49 in a cohort exposed to, infected with or recovered from COVID-19 (not recorded which).

The CDR3: CSGSATPEAFF. CDR3 in DNA: TGCAGTGGGTCTGCTACCCCTGAAGCTTTCTTT. The chain combines TRBV20-1 with TRBJ1-1; D call uncertain. Looked up from germline, CDR1 is DFQATT and CDR2 is SNEGSKA (reference sequence). CDR3 length: 11 amino acids. V was trimmed by 7 bases and J by 6 bases, leaving 12 bases between them.

V gene TRBV11-3 combines with J gene TRBJ2-1, with D tentatively TRBD2 (5 bases). The CDR3 loop spans 14 amino acids. V dropped 5 bases and J dropped 8 bases, with 16 bases sitting between them. Germline V CDR1 and CDR2: SGHNT, YENEEA. This CDR3 reads CASSLRTPWDEQFF. The CDR3 nucleotides read TGTGCCAGCAGCCTTCGGACTCCCTGGGATGAGCAGTTCTTC.

V usage is TRBV6-5 and J usage is TRBJ2-7; tentatively, D is TRBD1 (6 bases). The germline gives CDR1 MNHEY, CDR2 SVGAGI. Trimming cost V 6 bases and J 3 bases, with 12 bases left between them. This CDR3 has 13 residues. CDR3 DNA: TGTGCCAGCAGCGACGGACAGCTCTACGAGCAGTACTTC. The encoded protein is CASSDGQLYEQYF.

The gene calls are TRBV28 and TRBJ2-5, with D perhaps TRBD2 (5 bases). V lost 5 bases, J lost 3 bases, and 13 bases lay in between. The germline CDR1 and CDR2 sequences are MDHEN and SYDVKM. The CDR3 has 14 amino acids. The CDR3 region is CASSVMREKETQYF. DNA for the CDR3: TGTGCCAGCAGTGTGATGAGGGAGAAAGAGACCCAGTACTTC.

This chain uses TRBV6-5 with TRBJ2-7; D not resolved. Deletions cut 2 bases from V and 4 bases from J, with 3 bases between. Germline CDR1 MNHEY, CDR2 SVGAGI. CDR3 size: 11 residues. The CDR3 spells CASSYRYEQYF. The CDR3 DNA reads as TGTGCCAGCAGTTACCGGTACGAGCAGTACTTC.

The CDR3 nucleotides are TGCGCCAGCAGCTTCGACAGGGCTCCTAATTCACCCCTCCACTTT. Protein: CASSFDRAPNSPLHF. V is TRBV5-1 and J is TRBJ1-6, with 7 bases aligning to TRBD1. This CDR3 comprises 15 residues. The germline V gene encodes CDR1 SGHRS and CDR2 YFSETQ. Trimming cost V 2 bases and J 6 bases; bases outside gene matches: 5.

The chain couples TRBV6-5 to TRBJ1-5; 8 nucleotides align to TRBD1. Unmatched junction bases numbered 7, after V lost 8 bases and J lost 4 bases. The CDR3 totals 14 residues. Germline CDR1 reads MNHEY; CDR2 reads SVGAGI. The CDR3 DNA reads as TGTGCCAGCGAAGGGACAGGATGGAATCAGCCCCAGCATTTT. The encoded protein is CASEGTGWNQPQHF.

The rearrangement uses TRBV24-1 and TRBJ2-5, with D perhaps matching TRBD1 (5 bases). Germline-derived CDR1 and CDR2 are KGHDR and SFDVKD. Trimming took off 10 bases at V and 2 bases at J, with 10 bases between the two ends. This CDR3 is 12 amino acids long. CDR3 in amino acids: CATQGRQETQYF. Written as DNA, the CDR3 is TGTGCCACTCAGGGTAGGCAAGAGACCCAGTACTTC.

The chain joins TRBV6-6 to TRBJ2-5; the match to TRBD2 covers 8 bases. With V trimmed by 7 bases and J by 3 bases, 7 bases remained unmatched. Germline V lookup: CDR1 MNHNY, CDR2 SVGAGI (reference sequence). This CDR3 has 14 amino acids. CDR3 coding DNA: TGTGCCAGCAACTTAGCGGGACACGAAGAGACCCAGTACTTC. Encoded protein: CASNLAGHEETQYF.

The DNA for the CDR3 is TGTGCCAGCAGCTCCGGACAGGGTATCGACGAGCAGTACTTC. This sequence encodes CASSSGQGIDEQYF. This chain joins TRBV7-9 and TRBJ2-7, with TRBD1 matching over 8 bases. V gave up 4 bases and J gave up 5 bases; unmatched junction bases: 7. Germline V gene lookup returns CDR1 SEHNR and CDR2 FQNEAQ (reference sequence). The CDR3 extends over 14 amino acids.

This clone appeared once. The V call is TRBV7-9, the J call TRBJ1-3; tentative D call: TRBD1 (6 bases). V lost 11 bases and J 8 bases, leaving 19 bases between the germline ends. This CDR3 region has 13 residues. CDR1 SEHNR and CDR2 FQNEAQ come from the germline V gene (reference sequence). CDR3 nucleotides: TGTGCCTTAAGGGACGGCAGGGGATACACCATATATTTT. Its protein product is CALRDGRGYTIYF.

This sequence joins TRBV19 and TRBJ2-6; D unresolved. V lost 3 bases to trimming and J lost 2 bases, with 17 bases between them. Germline-derived CDR1 and CDR2 are LNHDA and SQIVND (reference sequence). This CDR3 has 18 residues. CDR3 residues: CASSMSSYFLAGANVLTF. The CDR3 DNA follows: TGTGCCAGTAGTATGTCTAGTTATTTCTTGGCTGGGGCCAACGTCCTGACTTTC.

The rearrangement links TRBV7-2 to TRBJ2-7; a possible D gene is TRBD2 (5 bases). V dropped 1 base and J dropped 4 bases, with 14 bases sitting between them. The germline V gene encodes CDR1 SGHTA and CDR2 FQGNSA. This CDR3 region has 15 residues. The CDR3 DNA reads as TGTGCCAGCAGCTTAGTGCACGGAGGCGGTTACGAGCAGTACTTC. Translating it yields CASSLVHGGGYEQYF.

This clone was seen a handful of times. The rearrangement uses TRBV7-2 and TRBJ2-1; 7 bases align to TRBD2. CDR1 SGHTA and CDR2 FQGNSA come from the germline V gene. J gave up 7 bases and V 1 base, and 7 bases lay outside the gene matches. This CDR3 is built from 15 residues. The CDR3 sequence is CASSLVRGYGNEQFF. CDR3 in DNA: TGTGCCAGCAGCTTAGTGCGGGGGTACGGGAATGAGCAGTTCTTC.

The genes are TRBV11-3 and TRBJ2-3; D perhaps matches TRBD1 (6 bases). V dropped 2 bases and J dropped 2 bases, with 17 bases sitting between them. This CDR3 region has 17 residues. CDR1 and CDR2 (germline): SGHNT, YENEEA. The CDR3 DNA is TGTGCCAGCAGCTTACGCCTGACAGGCTATTCCACAGATACGCAGTATTTT. The encoded protein is CASSLRLTGYSTDTQYF. The whole variable domain, remainder taken from reference TRBV11-3 and TRBJ2-3, is EAGVVQSPRYKIIEKKQPVAFWCNPISGHNTLYWYLQNLGQGPELLIRYENEEAVDDSQLPKDRFSAERLKGVDSTLKIQPAELGDSAVYLCASSLRLTGYSTDTQYFGPGTRLTVL.

V is TRBV5-4 and J is TRBJ2-1, with 8 bases aligning to TRBD2. Germline CDR1 is SGHNT and CDR2 is YYREEE (reference sequence). J was trimmed by 8 bases and V by 5 bases; bases with no gene match: 12. The length of the CDR3 is 15 residues. CDR3 DNA: TGTGCCAGCAGTGCTTCCGGGACTAGACTAGATGAGCAGTTCTTC. As protein: CASSASGTRLDEQFF.

The rearrangement uses TRBV7-6 and TRBJ1-2; D is possibly TRBD1 (6 bases). The V end was cut by 1 base, the J end by 5 bases, with 17 bases between. The CDR3 runs to 16 residues. Germline loops: CDR1 SGHVS, CDR2 FNYEAQ. In DNA, the CDR3 is TGTGCCAGCAGCTTAGGGCACAGACAGGAGAGTTATGGCTACACCTTC. Protein sequence: CASSLGHRQESYGYTF.

The rearrangement joins TRBV2 to TRBJ2-3; 11 positions match TRBD2. CDR3 size: 17 residues. The ends lost 5 bases at V and 3 bases at J; junction bases unmatched: 10. From germline, CDR1 is SNHLY and CDR2 FYNNEI. The DNA for the CDR3 is TGTGCCAGCAGTCCCGAACCTAGCGGGGGGCGAACAGATACGCAGTATTTT. It yields the protein CASSPEPSGGRTDTQYF.

A remark on this clone: One junction end does not reproduce the germline sequence, and a read error may be involved. The genes are TRBV7-9 and TRBJ2-2, with 10 bases fitting TRBD2. Looked up from germline, CDR1 is SEHNR and CDR2 is FQNEAQ (reference sequence). The length of the CDR3 is 16 residues. CDR3 sequence: CASSVASGGNTGELFF. Written as DNA, the CDR3 is TGTGCCAGCAGCGTAGCTAGCGGGGGGAACACCGGGGAGCTGTTTTTT.

This sequence joins TRBV21-1 and TRBJ1-5. TRBV21-1 represents a pseudogene. This CDR3 is built from 13 residues. In DNA, the CDR3 is TGTGCCAGCAGACCGTTAGCAAATCAGCCCCAGCATTTT. Its translation is CASRPLANQPQHF.

This clone was seen a few times. This sequence joins TRBV27 and TRBJ1-5, with TRBD1 matching over 9 bases. The CDR3 runs 15 residues. Germline V gene sequence: CDR1 MNHEY, CDR2 SMNVEV (reference sequence). With 0 bases clipped from V and 6 bases from J, the junction kept 3 bases outside the gene matches. Written as DNA, the CDR3 is TGTGCCAGCAGTTTATCGGGACAGGGTATTCAGCCCCAGCATTTT. It yields the protein CASSLSGQGIQPQHF.